This T cell receptor beta chain was recorded in a study of Graves' ophthalmopathy and Graves' hyperthyroidism. The ends were cut back, 0 bases at V and 4 bases at J, with 12 bases in the middle. This CDR3 has 14 residues. CDR1 and CDR2 (germline): DFQATT, SNEGSKA (reference sequence). Researchers took RNA transcripts and amplified TCR beta CDR3 regions from them. The first-round RT-PCR employed HTBI primers together with the Qiagen OneStep RT-PCR kit. A multiplex PCR was then performed as the second round. TCRdb used MiXCR to reprocess the multiplex PCR reads, holding one entry per CDR3 protein. The table lists roughly 400,000 distinct CDR3 sequences, approximately 15% of them singletons. This clonotype was picked up a small number of times.

This clonotype was sampled from a woman in her late teens or twenties with stable Graves' hyperthyroidism. The chain has TRBV20-1 and TRBJ1-1; possible D gene TRBD1, 5 bases. Sequenced sample: peripheral blood. In DNA, the CDR3 is TGCAGTGCTAGAGATCCCGGAGGGGTCACTGAAGCTTTCTTT. Amino acids: CSARDPGGVTEAFF.